The 8 T cell receptor beta chains below all came from one sample that was sequenced in a study of blood T cells in healthy people across ages. Then a second PCR, running about 7 to 11 cycles, was carried out with a sample-barcoded 5' primer and a J-beta primer mix. TCRdb itself ran the 5' RACE reads through MiXCR, one entry per CDR3 protein. The table records around 500,000 distinct CDR3 sequences, about 26% of them present only once. The sample was also reused in another study, on T cells of mothers and their children.

The sample comprised blood. These receptors were collected from a boy between 2 and 10 years old in good health.

The chain recombines TRBV4-1 with TRBJ1-2; D not certain. V lost 1 base and J 6 bases, leaving 12 bases between the germline ends. The germline V gene has CDR1 MGHRA and CDR2 YSYEKL. CDR3 length equals 14 residues. CDR3 in amino acids: CASSQGISTNGYTF. In nucleotides, the CDR3 is TGCGCCAGCAGCCAAGGGATTTCCACGAATGGCTACACCTTC.

The chain joins TRBV10-3 to TRBJ1-1; TRBD1 matches 7 bases. This CDR3 contains 14 residues. V lost 4 bases and J lost 4; bases outside the gene matches: 6. Germline-derived CDR1 and CDR2 are ENHRY and SYGVKD. This CDR3 is CAISADRKGTEAFF. DNA for the CDR3: TGTGCCATCAGTGCGGACAGGAAGGGCACTGAAGCTTTCTTT.

As DNA, the CDR3 is TGTGCTAGTGGGAAGAGCCGAGTCCCCTCCCCCCATGGCTACACCTTC. Protein product: CASGKSRVPSPHGYTF. This rearrangement joins TRBV12-5 to TRBJ1-2; no clear D gene. In germline, CDR1 is LGHNT, CDR2 FRNRAP. The CDR3 extends over 16 amino acids. V lost 6 bases and J lost 6, with 23 bases in between.

The CDR3 here is CSAGTSGAVGETQYF. CDR3 DNA: TGCAGTGCTGGGACTAGCGGAGCGGTGGGAGAGACCCAGTACTTC. This chain connects TRBV20-1 to TRBJ2-5, with 11 bases identical to TRBD2. The V and J ends lost 5 bases and 4 bases, in that order; junction bases with no gene match: 9. Germline-derived CDR1 and CDR2 are DFQATT and SNEGSKA (reference sequence). This CDR3 has 15 amino acids.

The chain employs TRBV12-3 or TRBV12-4 and TRBJ2-5; D uncertain. The DNA end lines up better with TRBJ2-7; the J call may be wrong. The CDR3 is 15 residues long. The CDR3 region is CASSPIPGFLYEQYF. In DNA form, the CDR3 reads TGTGCCAGCAGTCCAATCCCGGGCTTCCTTTACGAGCAGTACTTC.

The rearrangement uses TRBV10-3 and TRBJ2-3; D gene ambiguous. Germline CDR1 and CDR2: ENHRY and SYGVKD. CDR3 size: 13 residues. The germline V and J ends were trimmed by 2 bases and 4 bases, with 7 bases remaining between them. This CDR3 is CAISEGYADTQYF. In nucleotides, the CDR3 is TGTGCCATCAGTGAGGGCTACGCAGATACGCAGTATTTT.

This clonotype appeared a few times. J is TRBJ2-7 and V is TRBV20-1; TRBD2 agrees at 14 bases. The CDR3 totals 18 residues. The trim removed 1 base at V and 0 bases at J, leaving 8 bases unmatched. Germline V gene sequence: CDR1 DFQATT, CDR2 SNEGSKA (reference sequence). CDR3 amino acids: CSARGAGLAGVNSYEQYF. As DNA, the CDR3 is TGCAGTGCTAGAGGCGCGGGACTAGCGGGGGTAAACTCCTACGAGCAGTACTTC.

This clonotype has just a few counts. The V gene is TRBV7-9, the J gene TRBJ2-7; D remains unclear. The J call could be wrong; TRBJ2-5 is a better fit for the DNA end. The CDR3 runs 14 residues. The germline V gene has CDR1 SEHNR and CDR2 FQNEAQ (reference sequence). CDR3 amino acids: CASSLAHPRETQYF. The CDR3 region has the DNA TGTGCCAGCAGCTTAGCGCACCCCCGGGAGACCCAGTACTTC.